Listed here are 15 T cell receptor beta chains from one sample, sequenced in a study of blood T cell repertoires in COVID-19. Clones were sequenced by immunoSEQ multiplex PCR, and TCRdb holds only the in-frame ones, with some missing. The sample contains about 76,000 clones, approximately 80% of which appear only once. The sample consisted of peripheral blood. The receptors were gathered from a human donor in a cohort sampled during active COVID-19.

The table lists this clone with a count of one. The V call is TRBV6-5, the J call TRBJ2-7; D perhaps matches TRBD2 (7 bases). The V and J ends lost 0 bases and 7 bases respectively, with 10 bases between them. The germline V gene has CDR1 MNHEY and CDR2 SVGAGI. This CDR3 is 13 amino acids long. CDR3: CASSYSRGGEQYF. For the CDR3, the DNA is TGTGCCAGCAGTTACTCGAGGGGGGGAGAGCAGTACTTC.

The chain employs TRBV29-1 and TRBJ1-1, with a tentative D call TRBD1 (5 bases). This CDR3 spans 13 amino acids. The V end lost 7 bases, the J end lost 4 bases, and 16 bases lay between the germline ends. Germline loops: CDR1 SQVTM, CDR2 ANQGSEA. CDR3 region: CSGRQRLSTEAFF. CDR3 coding DNA: TGCAGCGGGAGACAGAGATTGTCCACTGAAGCTTTCTTT. The full variable domain, rest sourced from reference TRBV29-1 and TRBJ1-1, is SAVISQKPSRDICQRGTSLTIQCQVDSQVTMMFWYRQQPGQSLTLIATANQGSEATYESGFVIDKFPISRPNLTFSTLTVSNMSPEDSSIYLCSGRQRLSTEAFFGQGTRLTVV.

Points on this clone: Compared with germline, one end of the junction differs, possibly owing to a read error. The genes are TRBV5-1 and TRBJ1-2; 7 bases are shared with TRBD1. Germline-derived CDR1 and CDR2 are SGHRS and YFSETQ. CDR3 length: 17 amino acids. For the CDR3, the DNA is TGCGCCAGCAGCTGGGGTTTGGGGGACAGATCTAGCTATGGCCACACCTTC. Its translation: CASSWGLGDRSSYGHTF. Full variable domain (missing parts from reference TRBV5-1 and TRBJ1-2): KAGVTQTPRYLIKTRGQQVTLSCSPISGHRSVSWYQQTPGQGLQFLFEYFSETQRNKGNFPGRFSGRQFSNSRSEMNVSTLELGDSALYLCASSWGLGDRSSYGHTFGSGTRLTVV.

The chain is built from TRBV7-3 and TRBJ2-5; D unresolved. The ends were cut back, 6 bases at V and 2 bases at J, with 16 bases in the middle. The CDR3 loop spans 15 amino acids. The germline CDR1 and CDR2 sequences are SGHTA and FQGTGA. Written as DNA, the CDR3 is TGTGCCAGCAGTCCCACTTCTAATAGACAAGAGACCCAGTACTTC. Translated, it gives CASSPTSNRQETQYF.

The V call is TRBV5-4, the J call TRBJ2-5; the D gene is possibly TRBD2 (6 bases). Germline CDR1 SGHNT, CDR2 YYREEE (reference sequence). The CDR3 length is 16 residues. Trimming removed 4 bases at V and 3 bases at J, with 19 bases between. CDR3 nucleotide sequence: TGTGCCAGCAGCCTGGGTAGCGGTCGGGGAAAAGAGACCCAGTACTTC. The encoded protein is CASSLGSGRGKETQYF.

This clone was seen ten or more times. V usage is TRBV12-3 or TRBV12-4 and J usage is TRBJ1-1, with D hard to call. This CDR3 is built from 12 residues. V was pared by 4 bases and J by 6 bases, with 9 bases between. The CDR3 sequence: CASSWEGSEAFF. The CDR3, as DNA: TGTGCCAGCAGTTGGGAGGGCTCTGAAGCTTTCTTT.

This chain connects TRBV7-2 to TRBJ2-7, with a possible D match to TRBD2 (7 bases). CDR3 length: 15 amino acids. Between the trimmed V and J ends, which lost 5 bases and 4 bases, there was a span of 18 bases. CDR1 SGHTA and CDR2 FQGNSA come from the germline V gene. This CDR3 is CASSPYEGGVYEQYF. CDR3 nucleotides: TGTGCCAGCAGCCCTTATGAGGGGGGGGTGTACGAGCAGTACTTC.

This clone has only one observation. V is TRBV14 and J is TRBJ2-3, with D perhaps matching TRBD1 (6 bases). Germline V gene data show CDR1 as SGHDN and CDR2 as FVKESK. Trimming cost V 1 base and J 5 bases, with 16 bases left between them. The CDR3 covers 16 residues. The CDR3 region is CASSQAQGKGQDTQYF. Written as DNA, the CDR3 is TGTGCCAGCAGCCAAGCCCAGGGGAAAGGGCAAGATACGCAGTATTTT.

This clone was seen a few times. This CDR3 is CASSYSPGGYTF. In DNA, the CDR3 is TGTGCCAGCAGTTACTCGCCAGGTGGCTACACCTTC. The chain has TRBV6-5 and TRBJ1-2, with D unclear. Deletions cut 0 bases from V and 7 bases from J, with 6 bases between. The CDR3 loop spans 12 amino acids. Per germline, CDR1 MNHEY and CDR2 SVGAGI.

V and J are TRBV9 and TRBJ2-7, with 9 bases aligning to TRBD1. Unmatched junction bases numbered 12, after V lost 3 bases and J lost 5 bases. CDR3 length equals 16 residues. Germline V CDR1 and CDR2: SGDLS, YYNGEE. The CDR3 here is CASSAISGTGRNEQYF. The CDR3 nucleotides are TGTGCCAGCAGCGCGATCTCCGGGACAGGGAGGAACGAGCAGTACTTC.

V gene TRBV5-1 combines with J gene TRBJ2-1; perhaps TRBD1 as D (6 bases). Germline V CDR1 and CDR2: SGHRS, YFSETQ. Trimming pared 0 bases from V and 8 bases from J, leaving 15 bases between. This CDR3 region has 15 residues. The CDR3 DNA reads TGCGCCAGCAGCTTGGGGCAGGGGCCCTCCTATGAGCAGTTCTTC. It codes for CASSLGQGPSYEQFF.

The V call is TRBV5-1, the J call TRBJ2-5; maybe TRBD2 (6 bases). There are 15 residues in the CDR3. The germline gives CDR1 SGHRS, CDR2 YFSETQ. Trimming took 6 bases from V and 5 from J, leaving 20 bases between them. Here the CDR3 DNA reads TGCGCCAGCACCGAGCAAACAGGTCGGGGGGAGACCCAGTACTTC. Encoded protein: CASTEQTGRGETQYF.

The chain recombines TRBV28 with TRBJ1-1; possible D gene TRBD1, 5 bases. CDR1 and CDR2 from the germline V gene are MDHEN and SYDVKM. CDR3 length: 12 amino acids. The V and J ends lost 4 bases and 5 bases respectively, with 8 bases between them. The CDR3 is CASSSGGTEAFF. CDR3 DNA: TGTGCCAGCAGTTCCGGGGGGACTGAAGCTTTCTTT.

V gene TRBV3-1 (or the pseudogene TRBV3-2) combines with J gene TRBJ2-4; 8 nucleotides match TRBD1. Germline V lookup: CDR1 LGHDT, CDR2 YNNKEL (reference sequence). This CDR3 region has 16 residues. V shed 2 bases and J 0 bases; nucleotides not matched to a gene: 3. The CDR3 loop reads CASSQWGTGAKNIQYF. CDR3 nucleotide sequence: TGTGCCAGCAGCCAATGGGGGACAGGAGCCAAAAACATTCAGTACTTC.

This chain connects TRBV7-2 to TRBJ1-3, with 7 bases that match TRBD1. Trimming removed 4 bases from V and 1 base from J; junction bases left unmatched: 4. The CDR3 is 15 amino acids. Germline V gene sequence: CDR1 SGHTA, CDR2 FQGNSA. CDR3 loop: CASSYRTGSGNTIYF. The CDR3 nucleotides are TGTGCCAGCAGCTACAGGACAGGTTCTGGAAACACCATATATTTT. The full variable domain, with the rest looked up from reference TRBV7-2 and TRBJ1-3, is GAGVSQSPSNKVTEKGKDVELRCDPISGHTALYWYRQSLGQGLEFLIYFQGNSAPDKSGLPSDRFSAERTGGSVSTLTIQRTQQEDSAVYLCASSYRTGSGNTIYFGEGSWLTVV.